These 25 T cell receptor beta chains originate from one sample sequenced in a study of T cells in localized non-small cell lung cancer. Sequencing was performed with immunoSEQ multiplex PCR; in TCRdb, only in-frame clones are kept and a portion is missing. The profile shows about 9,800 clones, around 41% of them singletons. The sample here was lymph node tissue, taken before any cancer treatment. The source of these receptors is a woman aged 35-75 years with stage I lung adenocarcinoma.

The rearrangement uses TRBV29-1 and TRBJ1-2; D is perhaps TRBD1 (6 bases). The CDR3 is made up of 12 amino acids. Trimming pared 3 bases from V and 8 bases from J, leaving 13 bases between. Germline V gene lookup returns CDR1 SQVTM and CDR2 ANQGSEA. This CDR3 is CSVEQTGGGYTF. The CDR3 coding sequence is TGCAGCGTTGAGCAAACCGGGGGCGGCTACACCTTC. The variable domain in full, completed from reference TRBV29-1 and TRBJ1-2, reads SAVISQKPSRDICQRGTSLTIQCQVDSQVTMMFWYRQQPGQSLTLIATANQGSEATYESGFVIDKFPISRPNLTFSTLTVSNMSPEDSSIYLCSVEQTGGGYTFGSGTRLTVV.

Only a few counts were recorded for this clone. CDR3 protein: CASSPRSVARGEQFF. The CDR3 nucleotides read TGTGCCAGTAGTCCCCGTTCGGTAGCAAGAGGTGAGCAGTTCTTC. This chain uses TRBV19 with TRBJ2-1, with D unresolved. In germline, CDR1 is LNHDA, CDR2 SQIVND (reference sequence). The CDR3 extends over 15 amino acids. Trimming removed 5 bases at V and 9 bases at J, with 20 bases between. Together with reference TRBV19 and TRBJ2-1, the CDR3 gives the full variable domain: DGGITQSPKYLFRKEGQNVTLSCEQNLNHDAMYWYRQDPGQGLRLIYYSQIVNDFQKGDIAEGYSVSREKKESFPLTVTSAQKNPTAFYLCASSPRSVARGEQFFGPGTRLTVL.

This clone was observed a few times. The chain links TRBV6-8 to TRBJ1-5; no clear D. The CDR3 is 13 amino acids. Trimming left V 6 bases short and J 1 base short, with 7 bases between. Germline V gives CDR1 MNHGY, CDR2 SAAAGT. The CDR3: CASRWESNQPQHF. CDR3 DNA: TGTGCCAGCAGATGGGAAAGCAATCAGCCCCAGCATTTT.

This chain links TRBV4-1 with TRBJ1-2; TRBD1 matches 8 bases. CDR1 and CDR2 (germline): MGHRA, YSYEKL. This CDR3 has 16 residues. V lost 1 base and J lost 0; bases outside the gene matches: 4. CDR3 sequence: CASSQAGGLSNYGYTF. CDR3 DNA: TGCGCCAGCAGCCAAGCAGGGGGCTTATCTAACTATGGCTACACCTTC.

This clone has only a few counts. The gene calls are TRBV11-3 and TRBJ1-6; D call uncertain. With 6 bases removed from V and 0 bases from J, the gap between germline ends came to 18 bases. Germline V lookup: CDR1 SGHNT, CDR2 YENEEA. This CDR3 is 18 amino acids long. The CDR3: CASSPLASTSSYNSPLHF. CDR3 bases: TGTGCCAGCAGTCCCCTGGCATCCACGAGCTCCTATAATTCACCCCTCCACTTT. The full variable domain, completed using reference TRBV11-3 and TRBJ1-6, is EAGVVQSPRYKIIEKKQPVAFWCNPISGHNTLYWYLQNLGQGPELLIRYENEEAVDDSQLPKDRFSAERLKGVDSTLKIQPAELGDSAVYLCASSPLASTSSYNSPLHFGNGTRLTVT.

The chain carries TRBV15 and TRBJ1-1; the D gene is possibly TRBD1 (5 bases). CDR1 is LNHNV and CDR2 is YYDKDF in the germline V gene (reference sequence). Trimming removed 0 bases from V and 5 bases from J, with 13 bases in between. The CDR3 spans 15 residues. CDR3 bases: TGTGCCACCAGCAGAGAGGCGGGGAGGGGAACTGAAGCTTTCTTT. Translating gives CATSREAGRGTEAFF.

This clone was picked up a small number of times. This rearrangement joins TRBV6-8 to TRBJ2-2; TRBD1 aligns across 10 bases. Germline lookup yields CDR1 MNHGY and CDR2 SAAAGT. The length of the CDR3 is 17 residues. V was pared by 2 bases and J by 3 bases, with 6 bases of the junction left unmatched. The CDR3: CASSYGTGVVYTGELFF. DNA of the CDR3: TGTGCCAGCAGTTACGGGACAGGGGTGGTCTACACCGGGGAGCTGTTTTTT.

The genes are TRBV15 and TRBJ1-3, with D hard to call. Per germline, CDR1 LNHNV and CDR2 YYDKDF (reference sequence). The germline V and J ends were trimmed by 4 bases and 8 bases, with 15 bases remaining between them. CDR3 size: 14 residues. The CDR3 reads CATSTRLTGDTIYF. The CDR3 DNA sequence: TGTGCCACCAGCACGAGGTTGACGGGAGACACCATATATTTT.

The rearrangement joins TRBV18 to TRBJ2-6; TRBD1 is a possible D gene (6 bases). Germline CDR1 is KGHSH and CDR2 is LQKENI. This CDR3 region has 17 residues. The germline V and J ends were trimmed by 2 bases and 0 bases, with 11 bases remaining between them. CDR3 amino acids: CASSPGDNLSGANVLTF. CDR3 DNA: TGTGCCAGCTCACCAGGGGACAATCTCTCTGGGGCCAACGTCCTGACTTTC. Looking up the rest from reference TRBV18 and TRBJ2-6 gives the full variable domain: NAGVMQNPRHLVRRRGQEARLRCSPMKGHSHVYWYRQLPEEGLKFMVYLQKENIIDESGMPKERFSAEFPKEGPSILRIQQVVRGDSAAYFCASSPGDNLSGANVLTFGAGSRLTVL.

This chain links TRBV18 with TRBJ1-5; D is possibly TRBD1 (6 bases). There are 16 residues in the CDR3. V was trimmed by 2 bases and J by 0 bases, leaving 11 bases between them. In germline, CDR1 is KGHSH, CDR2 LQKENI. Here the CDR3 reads CASSPSDRYSNQPQHF. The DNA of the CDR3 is TGTGCCAGCTCACCATCGGACAGATATAGCAATCAGCCCCAGCATTTT. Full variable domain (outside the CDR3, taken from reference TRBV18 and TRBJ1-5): NAGVMQNPRHLVRRRGQEARLRCSPMKGHSHVYWYRQLPEEGLKFMVYLQKENIIDESGMPKERFSAEFPKEGPSILRIQQVVRGDSAAYFCASSPSDRYSNQPQHFGDGTRLSIL.

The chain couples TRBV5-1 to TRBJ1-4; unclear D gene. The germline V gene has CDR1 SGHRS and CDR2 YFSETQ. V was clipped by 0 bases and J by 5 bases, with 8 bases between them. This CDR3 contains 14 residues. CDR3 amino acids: CASSLAGGNEKLFF. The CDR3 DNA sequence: TGCGCCAGCAGCTTGGCAGGAGGAAATGAAAAACTGTTTTTT.

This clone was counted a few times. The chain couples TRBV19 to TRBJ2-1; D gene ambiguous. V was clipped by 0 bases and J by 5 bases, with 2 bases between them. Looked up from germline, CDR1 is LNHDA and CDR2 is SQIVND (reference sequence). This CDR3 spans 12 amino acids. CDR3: CASSIENNEQFF. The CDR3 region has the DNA TGTGCCAGTAGTATAGAAAACAATGAGCAGTTCTTC.

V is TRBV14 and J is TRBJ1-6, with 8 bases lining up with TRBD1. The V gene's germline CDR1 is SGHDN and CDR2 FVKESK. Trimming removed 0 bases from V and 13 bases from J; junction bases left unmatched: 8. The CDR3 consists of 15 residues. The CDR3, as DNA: TGTGCCAGCAGCCAAGATAGGACAGGGAGGCGGCCCCTCCACTTT. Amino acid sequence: CASSQDRTGRRPLHF.

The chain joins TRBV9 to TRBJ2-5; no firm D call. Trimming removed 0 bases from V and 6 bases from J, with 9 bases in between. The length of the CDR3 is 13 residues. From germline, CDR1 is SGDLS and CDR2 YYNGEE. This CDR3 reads CASSVDSQKTQYF. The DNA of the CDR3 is TGTGCCAGCAGCGTAGACAGTCAAAAGACCCAGTACTTC.

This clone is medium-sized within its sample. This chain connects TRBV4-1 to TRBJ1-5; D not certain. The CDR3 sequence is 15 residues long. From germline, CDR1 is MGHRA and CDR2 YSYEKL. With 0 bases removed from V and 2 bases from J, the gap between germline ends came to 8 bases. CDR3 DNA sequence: TGCGCCAGCAGCCAAGATCTGGGTGGCAATCAGCCCCAGCATTTT. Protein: CASSQDLGGNQPQHF.

DNA of the CDR3: TGCAGCGTAGCAACAGGGCCGGGGGACGAGCAGTACTTC. Translating it yields CSVATGPGDEQYF. The chain joins TRBV29-1 to TRBJ2-7; either TRBD1 or TRBD2 may fit D (6 bases each). With 6 bases removed from V and 5 bases from J, the gap between germline ends came to 17 bases. CDR3 length equals 13 residues. Germline V CDR1 and CDR2: SQVTM, ANQGSEA.

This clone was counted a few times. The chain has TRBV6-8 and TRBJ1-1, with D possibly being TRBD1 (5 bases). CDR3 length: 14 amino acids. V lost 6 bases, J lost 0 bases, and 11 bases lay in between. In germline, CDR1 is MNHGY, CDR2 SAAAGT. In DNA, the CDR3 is TGTGCCAGCAGAATGACAGCGATGAACACTGAAGCTTTCTTT. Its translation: CASRMTAMNTEAFF.

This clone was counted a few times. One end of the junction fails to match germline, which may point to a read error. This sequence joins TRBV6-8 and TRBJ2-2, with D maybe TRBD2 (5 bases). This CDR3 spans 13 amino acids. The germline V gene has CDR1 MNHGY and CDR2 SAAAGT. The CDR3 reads CAISGGNTGELFF. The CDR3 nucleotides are TGTGCCATCAGTGGAGGTAACACCGGGGAGCTGTTTTTT.

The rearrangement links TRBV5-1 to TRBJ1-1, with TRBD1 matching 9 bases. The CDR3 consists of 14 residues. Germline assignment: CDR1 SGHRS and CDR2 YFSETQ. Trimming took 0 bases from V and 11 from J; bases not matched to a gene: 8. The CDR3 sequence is CASSLAGQGSRAFF. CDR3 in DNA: TGCGCCAGCAGCTTGGCGGGACAGGGTTCGCGGGCTTTCTTT.

The CDR3 region is CASSDLGTTQETQYF. The DNA for the CDR3 is TGCGCCAGCAGTGACTTAGGGACAACTCAAGAGACCCAGTACTTC. The chain uses TRBV10-2 and TRBJ2-5; maybe TRBD1 (6 bases). There are 15 residues in the CDR3. CDR1 is WSHSY and CDR2 is SAAADI in the germline V gene. The V end was cut by 3 bases, the J end by 2 bases, with 13 bases between.

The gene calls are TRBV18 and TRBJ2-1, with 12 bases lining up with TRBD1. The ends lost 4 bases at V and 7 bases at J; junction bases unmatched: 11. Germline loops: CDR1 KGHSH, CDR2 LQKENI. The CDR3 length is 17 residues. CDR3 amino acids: CASSQGVGTGGKNEQFF. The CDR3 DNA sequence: TGTGCCAGCTCACAGGGAGTCGGGACAGGGGGCAAAAATGAGCAGTTCTTC.

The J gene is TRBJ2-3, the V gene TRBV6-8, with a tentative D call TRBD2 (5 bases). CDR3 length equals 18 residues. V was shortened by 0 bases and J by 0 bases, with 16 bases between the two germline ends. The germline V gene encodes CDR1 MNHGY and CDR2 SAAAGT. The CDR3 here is CASSYSTQDLTSTDTQYF. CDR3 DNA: TGTGCCAGCAGTTACTCGACCCAGGACTTAACTAGCACAGATACGCAGTATTTT.

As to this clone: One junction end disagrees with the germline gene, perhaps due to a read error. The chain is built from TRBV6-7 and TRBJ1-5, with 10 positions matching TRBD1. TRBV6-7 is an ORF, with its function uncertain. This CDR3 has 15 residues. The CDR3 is CTSSRGQGGNQPQHF. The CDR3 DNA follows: TGTACCAGCAGCCGTGGACAGGGGGGGAATCAGCCCCAGCATTTT.

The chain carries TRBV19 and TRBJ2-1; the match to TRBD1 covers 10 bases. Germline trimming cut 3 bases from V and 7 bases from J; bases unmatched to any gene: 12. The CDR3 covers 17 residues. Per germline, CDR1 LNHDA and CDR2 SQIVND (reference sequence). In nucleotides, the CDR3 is TGTGCCAGTAGTATGGGTTGGGGACAGGGGTCGAGAAATGAGCAGTTCTTC. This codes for CASSMGWGQGSRNEQFF.

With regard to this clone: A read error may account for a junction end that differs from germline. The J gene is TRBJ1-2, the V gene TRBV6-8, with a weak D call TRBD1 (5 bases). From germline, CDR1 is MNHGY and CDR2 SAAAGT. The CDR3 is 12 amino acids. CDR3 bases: TGTGCCAGCAGTGACAGTAACTATGGCTACATCTTC. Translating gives CASSDSNYGYIF.